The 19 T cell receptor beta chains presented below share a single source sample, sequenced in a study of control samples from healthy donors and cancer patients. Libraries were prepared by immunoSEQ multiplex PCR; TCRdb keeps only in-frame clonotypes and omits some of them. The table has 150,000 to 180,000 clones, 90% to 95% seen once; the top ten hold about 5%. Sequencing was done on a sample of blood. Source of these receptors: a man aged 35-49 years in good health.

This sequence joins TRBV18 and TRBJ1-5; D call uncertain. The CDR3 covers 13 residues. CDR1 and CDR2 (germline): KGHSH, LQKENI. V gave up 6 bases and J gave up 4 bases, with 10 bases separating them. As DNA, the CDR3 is TGTGCCAGCTCTATAGTTGATAATCAGCCCCAGCATTTT. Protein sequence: CASSIVDNQPQHF.

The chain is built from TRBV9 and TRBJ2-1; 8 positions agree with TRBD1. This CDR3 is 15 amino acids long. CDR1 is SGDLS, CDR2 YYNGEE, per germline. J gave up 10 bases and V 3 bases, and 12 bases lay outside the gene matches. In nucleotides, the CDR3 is TGTGCCAGCAGCGGTCGACAGGGGCGAGGCCGGGAGCAGTTCTTC. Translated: CASSGRQGRGREQFF.

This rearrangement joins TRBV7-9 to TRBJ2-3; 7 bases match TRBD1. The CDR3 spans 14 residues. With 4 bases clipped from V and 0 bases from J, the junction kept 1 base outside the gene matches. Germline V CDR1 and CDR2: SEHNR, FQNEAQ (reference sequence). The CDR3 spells CASSWTGSTDTQYF. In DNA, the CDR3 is TGTGCCAGCAGCTGGACAGGAAGCACAGATACGCAGTATTTT. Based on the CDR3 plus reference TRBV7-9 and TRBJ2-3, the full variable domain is DTGVSQNPRHKITKRGQNVTFRCDPISEHNRLYWYRQTLGQGPEFLTYFQNEAQLEKSRLLSDRFSAERPKGSFSTLEIQRTEQGDSAMYLCASSWTGSTDTQYFGPGTRLTVL.

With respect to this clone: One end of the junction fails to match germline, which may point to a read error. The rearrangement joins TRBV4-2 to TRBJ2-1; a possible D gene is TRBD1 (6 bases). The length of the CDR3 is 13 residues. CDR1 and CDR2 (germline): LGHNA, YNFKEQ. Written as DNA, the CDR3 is TGTGCCAGCAGCAAAGACAGGAGGTATGAGCAGTTCTTC. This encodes CASSKDRRYEQFF.

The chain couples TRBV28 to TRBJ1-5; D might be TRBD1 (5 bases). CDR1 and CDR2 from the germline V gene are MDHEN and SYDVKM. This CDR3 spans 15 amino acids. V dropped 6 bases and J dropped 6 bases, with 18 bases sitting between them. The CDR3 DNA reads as TGTGCCAGCAGGACGGTCACAGGTGGTCGTCAGCCCCAGCATTTT. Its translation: CASRTVTGGRQPQHF.

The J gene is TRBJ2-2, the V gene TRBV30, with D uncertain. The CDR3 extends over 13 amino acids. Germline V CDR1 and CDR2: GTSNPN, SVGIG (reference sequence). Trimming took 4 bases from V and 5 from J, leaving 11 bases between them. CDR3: CAWNSALTGELFF. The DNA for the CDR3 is TGTGCCTGGAATTCAGCCCTTACCGGGGAGCTGTTTTTT. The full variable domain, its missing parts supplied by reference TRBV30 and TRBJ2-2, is SQTIHQWPATLVQPVGSPLSLECTVEGTSNPNLYWYRQAAGRGLQLLFYSVGIGQISSEVPQNLSASRPQDRQFILSSKKLLLSDSGFYLCAWNSALTGELFFGEGSRLTVL.

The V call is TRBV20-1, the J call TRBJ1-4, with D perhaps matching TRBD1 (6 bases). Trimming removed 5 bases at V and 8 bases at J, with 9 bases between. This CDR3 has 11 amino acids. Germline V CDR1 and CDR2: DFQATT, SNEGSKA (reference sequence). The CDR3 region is CSAGGHEKLFF. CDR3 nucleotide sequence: TGCAGTGCTGGGGGACACGAAAAACTGTTTTTT.

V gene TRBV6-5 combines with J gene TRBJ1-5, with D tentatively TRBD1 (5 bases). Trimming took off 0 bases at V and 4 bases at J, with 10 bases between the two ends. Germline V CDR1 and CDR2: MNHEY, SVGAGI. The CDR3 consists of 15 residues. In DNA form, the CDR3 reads TGTGCCAGCAGTTACTCAATCCGGGGGAATCAGCCCCAGCATTTT. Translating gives CASSYSIRGNQPQHF.

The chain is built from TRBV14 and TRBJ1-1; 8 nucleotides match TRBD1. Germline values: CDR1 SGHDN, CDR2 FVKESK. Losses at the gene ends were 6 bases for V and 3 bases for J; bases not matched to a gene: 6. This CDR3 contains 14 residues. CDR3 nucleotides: TGTGCCAGCAGTTTCGGGACAGGTTACACTGAAGCTTTCTTT. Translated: CASSFGTGYTEAFF.

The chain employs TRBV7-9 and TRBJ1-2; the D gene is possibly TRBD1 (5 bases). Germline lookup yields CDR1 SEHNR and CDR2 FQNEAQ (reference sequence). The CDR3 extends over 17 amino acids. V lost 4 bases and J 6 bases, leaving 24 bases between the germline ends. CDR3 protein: CASSSSPRPGSKDGYTF. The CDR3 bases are TGTGCCAGCAGCTCTTCCCCCAGGCCAGGGAGTAAGGATGGCTACACCTTC.

In DNA, the CDR3 is TGTGCCAGCAGCTCGGGACTAGCGGGGGTCAACGAGCAGTACTTC. The encoded protein is CASSSGLAGVNEQYF. The V call is TRBV7-2, the J call TRBJ2-7; 14 bases agree with TRBD2. V shed 4 bases and J 5 bases; nucleotides not matched to a gene: 4. The CDR3 spans 15 residues. Germline loops: CDR1 SGHTA, CDR2 FQGNSA.

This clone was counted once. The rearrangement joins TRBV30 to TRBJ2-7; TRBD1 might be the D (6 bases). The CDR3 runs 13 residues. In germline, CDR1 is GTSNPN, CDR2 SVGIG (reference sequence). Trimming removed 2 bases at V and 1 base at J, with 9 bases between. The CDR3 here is CAWSSGQSYEQYF. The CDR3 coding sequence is TGTGCCTGGAGTTCAGGACAGTCCTACGAGCAGTACTTC. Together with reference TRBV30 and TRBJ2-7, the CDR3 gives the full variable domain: SQTIHQWPATLVQPVGSPLSLECTVEGTSNPNLYWYRQAAGRGLQLLFYSVGIGQISSEVPQNLSASRPQDRQFILSSKKLLLSDSGFYLCAWSSGQSYEQYFGPGTRLTVT.

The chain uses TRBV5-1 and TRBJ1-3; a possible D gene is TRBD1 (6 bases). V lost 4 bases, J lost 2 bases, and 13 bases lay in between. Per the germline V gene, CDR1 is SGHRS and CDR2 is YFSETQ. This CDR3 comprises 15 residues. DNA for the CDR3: TGCGCCAGCAGCGACGGGGACATGACTGGAAACACCATATATTTT. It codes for CASSDGDMTGNTIYF.

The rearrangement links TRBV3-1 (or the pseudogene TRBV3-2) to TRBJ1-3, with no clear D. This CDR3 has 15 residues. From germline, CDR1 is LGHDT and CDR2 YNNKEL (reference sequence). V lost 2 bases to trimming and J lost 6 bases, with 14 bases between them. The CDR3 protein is CASSQRSRESNTIYF. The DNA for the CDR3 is TGTGCCAGCAGCCAAAGGAGCCGGGAGTCAAACACCATATATTTT.

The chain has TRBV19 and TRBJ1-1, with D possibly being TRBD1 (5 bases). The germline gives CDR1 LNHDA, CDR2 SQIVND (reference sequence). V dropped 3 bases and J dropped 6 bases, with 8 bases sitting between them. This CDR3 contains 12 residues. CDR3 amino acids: CASSIWGAEAFF. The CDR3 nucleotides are TGTGCCAGTAGTATTTGGGGGGCTGAAGCTTTCTTT.

The CDR3 region is CASSLLQGGNTIYF. CDR3 in DNA: TGTGCCAGCAGTTTATTACAGGGGGGAAACACCATATATTTT. The J gene is TRBJ1-3, the V gene TRBV28, with TRBD1 identical over 7 bases. The V gene end was trimmed by 1 base and the J gene end by 4 bases; junction bases not matched to a gene: 1. Germline V gives CDR1 MDHEN, CDR2 SYDVKM. CDR3 length: 14 amino acids.

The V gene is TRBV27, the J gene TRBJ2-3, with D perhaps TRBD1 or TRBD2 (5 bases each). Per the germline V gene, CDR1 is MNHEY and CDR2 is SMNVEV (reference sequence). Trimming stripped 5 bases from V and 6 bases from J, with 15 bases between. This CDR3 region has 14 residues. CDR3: CASSLAQGADTQYF. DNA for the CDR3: TGTGCCAGCAGTCTTGCTCAGGGAGCGGATACGCAGTATTTT.

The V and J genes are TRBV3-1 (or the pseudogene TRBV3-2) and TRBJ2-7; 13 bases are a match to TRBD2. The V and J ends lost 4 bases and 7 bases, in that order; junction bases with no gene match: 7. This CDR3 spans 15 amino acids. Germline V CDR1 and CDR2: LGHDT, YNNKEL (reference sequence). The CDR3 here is CASSPPGLAGREQYF. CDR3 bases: TGTGCCAGCAGCCCTCCGGGACTAGCGGGGAGGGAGCAGTACTTC.

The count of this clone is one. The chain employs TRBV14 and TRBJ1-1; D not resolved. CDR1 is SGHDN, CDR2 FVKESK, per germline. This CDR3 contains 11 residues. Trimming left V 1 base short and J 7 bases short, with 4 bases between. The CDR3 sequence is CASSQAIEAFF. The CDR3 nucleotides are TGTGCCAGCAGCCAAGCGATTGAAGCTTTCTTT.